The rows below give T cell receptor beta chains drawn from one sample of a study of blood T cell repertoires in COVID-19. The repertoire was sequenced with immunoSEQ multiplex PCR; TCRdb's copy has only in-frame clones and lacks some. The sample has under 350,000 clones; approximately 90% are singletons. The sequencing sample was made of peripheral blood. Every receptor here comes from a woman aged 30 to 39 with COVID-19, enrolled during active disease. Both conserved end residues are part of each CDR3. Each record gives: CDR3 protein, CDR3 DNA, V gene, J gene, clone size, D gene. D genes are given only for firm matches. Clone size is not always given. Where it is, it says once, few, many or a class for expanded clones.

CDR3 protein: CASSVGIGLGLADYNEQFF
CDR3 DNA: TGTGCCAGCAGCGTAGGAATCGGATTAGGACTAGCGGATTACAATGAGCAGTTCTTC
V gene: TRBV9
J gene: TRBJ2-1
clone size: .
D gene: TRBD2

CDR3 protein: CASSLRVQPQHF
CDR3 DNA: TGTGCCAGCAGTTTACGAGTTCAGCCCCAGCATTTT
V gene: TRBV28
J gene: TRBJ1-5
clone size: .
D gene: .

CDR3 protein: CASSFRRGDTQYF
CDR3 DNA: TGTGCCAGCAGCTTCCGACGCGGAGATACGCAGTATTTT
V gene: TRBV5-6
J gene: TRBJ2-3
clone size: once
D gene: .

CDR3 protein: CASSPSTGVIYEQYF
CDR3 DNA: TGTGCCAGCAGCCCTTCTACGGGGGTAATCTACGAGCAGTACTTC
V gene: TRBV14
J gene: TRBJ2-7
clone size: .
D gene: .

CDR3 protein: CASSLGQGGQETQYF
CDR3 DNA: TGTGCCAGCAGCTTAGGACAGGGCGGTCAAGAGACCCAGTACTTC
V gene: TRBV7-3
J gene: TRBJ2-5
clone size: .
D gene: TRBD1

CDR3 protein: CASSLGRGGTGELFF
CDR3 DNA: TGTGCCAGCAGCTTAGGCAGGGGCGGGACCGGGGAGCTGTTTTTT
V gene: TRBV7-3
J gene: TRBJ2-2
clone size: .
D gene: .

CDR3 protein: CASSLNPRAQGGSPLHF
CDR3 DNA: TGCGCCAGCAGCTTGAATCCCCGGGCACAGGGTGGTTCACCCCTCCACTTT
V gene: TRBV5-1
J gene: TRBJ1-6
clone size: .
D gene: .

CDR3 protein: CASSASGSSSYNSPLHF
CDR3 DNA: TGTGCCAGCAGCGCCTCGGGATCGAGCTCCTATAATTCACCCCTCCACTTT
V gene: TRBV9
J gene: TRBJ1-6
clone size: .
D gene: .

CDR3 protein: CASSLIGGRHPTDTQYF
CDR3 DNA: TGTGCCAGCAGTTTAATCGGGGGGCGACATCCCACAGATACGCAGTATTTT
V gene: TRBV28
J gene: TRBJ2-3
clone size: .
D gene: .

CDR3 protein: CASSSRRGGNQPQHF
CDR3 DNA: TGTGCCAGCAGCTCTCGCAGGGGGGGCAATCAGCCCCAGCATTTT
V gene: TRBV5-6
J gene: TRBJ1-5
clone size: .
D gene: TRBD1

CDR3 protein: CASSVGGLNYGYTF
CDR3 DNA: TGTGCCAGCAGCGTAGGAGGTCTTAACTATGGCTACACCTTC
V gene: TRBV9
J gene: TRBJ1-2
clone size: .
D gene: .

CDR3 protein: CANGQGENTDTQYF
CDR3 DNA: TGTGCCAATGGACAGGGGGAAAACACAGATACGCAGTATTTT
V gene: TRBV6-5
J gene: TRBJ2-3
clone size: once
D gene: TRBD1

CDR3 protein: CASSDRLGYGYTF
CDR3 DNA: TGTGCCAGCTCCGACAGGTTGGGCTATGGCTACACCTTC
V gene: TRBV6-6
J gene: TRBJ1-2
clone size: .
D gene: .

CDR3 protein: CASSYRDRGNEKLFF
CDR3 DNA: TGTGCCAGCAGTTACCGGGACAGGGGAAATGAAAAACTGTTTTTT
V gene: TRBV6-4
J gene: TRBJ1-4
clone size: .
D gene: TRBD1

CDR3 protein: CASSIREINQPQHF
CDR3 DNA: TGTGCCAGTAGTATCCGGGAAATCAATCAGCCCCAGCATTTT
V gene: TRBV19
J gene: TRBJ1-5
clone size: .
D gene: .

CDR3 protein: CASSFLEGLLDTQYF
CDR3 DNA: TGTGCCAGCAGCTTTCTAGAAGGACTGTTGGATACGCAGTATTTT
V gene: TRBV5-6
J gene: TRBJ2-3
clone size: .
D gene: .

CDR3 protein: CASSQVPRTAYYGYTF
CDR3 DNA: TGCGCCAGCAGCCAAGTTCCCCGGACAGCTTACTATGGCTACACCTTC
V gene: TRBV4-1
J gene: TRBJ1-2
clone size: .
D gene: .

CDR3 protein: CASSVPSSGTGELFF
CDR3 DNA: TGTGCCAGCAGCGTACCCAGTTCGGGCACCGGGGAGCTGTTTTTT
V gene: TRBV9
J gene: TRBJ2-2
clone size: once
D gene: .

CDR3 protein: CASRPGTVEDTQYF
CDR3 DNA: TGCGCCAGCAGACCCGGGACAGTCGAGGATACGCAGTATTTT
V gene: TRBV5-1
J gene: TRBJ2-3
clone size: .
D gene: TRBD1

CDR3 protein: CASSQGVGSQGYETQYF
CDR3 DNA: TGTGCCAGCAGCCAAGGGGTGGGCAGCCAAGGATATGAGACCCAGTACTTC
V gene: TRBV4-2
J gene: TRBJ2-5
clone size: once
D gene: .

CDR3 protein: CASSELGQVYGYTF
CDR3 DNA: TGTGCCAGCAGTGAATTGGGACAAGTATATGGCTACACCTTC
V gene: TRBV6-1
J gene: TRBJ1-2
clone size: .
D gene: .

CDR3 protein: CASSYLTGGPQETQYF
CDR3 DNA: TGTGCCAGCAGTTACCTAACAGGGGGCCCGCAAGAGACCCAGTACTTC
V gene: TRBV6-5
J gene: TRBJ2-5
clone size: .
D gene: TRBD1

CDR3 protein: CASSQGGQGPQKTQYF
CDR3 DNA: TGTGCCAGCAGCCAGGGCGGACAGGGGCCTCAGAAGACCCAGTACTTC
V gene: TRBV3-1/TRBV3-2
J gene: TRBJ2-5
clone size: .
D gene: TRBD1

CDR3 protein: CASSLGGAGGGVIYGYTF
CDR3 DNA: TGTGCCAGCAGTTTAGGAGGGGCAGGGGGCGGCGTAATCTATGGCTACACCTTC
V gene: TRBV27
J gene: TRBJ1-2
clone size: .
D gene: TRBD1

CDR3 protein: CASSAQVGAPGLFF
CDR3 DNA: TGTGCCAGCAGCGCTCAAGTAGGGGCGCCGGGTTTGTTTTTT
V gene: TRBV28
J gene: TRBJ1-4
clone size: .
D gene: .

CDR3 protein: CASSSGTGPDTQYF
CDR3 DNA: TGCGCCAGCAGCTCCGGGACAGGTCCAGATACGCAGTATTTT
V gene: TRBV5-1
J gene: TRBJ2-3
clone size: .
D gene: TRBD1

CDR3 protein: CASSLQGAEAFF
CDR3 DNA: TGTGCCAGCAGCTTGCAAGGGGCTGAAGCTTTCTTT
V gene: TRBV7-2
J gene: TRBJ1-1
clone size: .
D gene: .

CDR3 protein: CASTLDRREGRKFF
CDR3 DNA: TGTGCCAGCACCCTAGACAGGCGGGAGGGCCGAAAGTTCTTC
V gene: TRBV7-2
J gene: TRBJ2-1
clone size: .
D gene: TRBD2

CDR3 protein: CASSSTPRVWDTDTQYF
CDR3 DNA: TGTGCCAGCAGCAGCACTCCCAGGGTGTGGGACACAGATACGCAGTATTTT
V gene: TRBV9
J gene: TRBJ2-3
clone size: .
D gene: .

CDR3 protein: CASSVALQGERGQPQHF
CDR3 DNA: TGTGCCAGCAGCGTAGCCCTACAGGGGGAGAGGGGTCAGCCCCAGCATTTT
V gene: TRBV2
J gene: TRBJ1-5
clone size: .
D gene: TRBD1

CDR3 protein: CATSTGLADTQYF
CDR3 DNA: TGTGCCACGAGCACAGGGTTAGCGGATACGCAGTATTTT
V gene: TRBV19
J gene: TRBJ2-3
clone size: .
D gene: .

CDR3 protein: CASSGPGLAATDTQYF
CDR3 DNA: TGTGCCAGCAGCGGGCCGGGACTAGCGGCCACAGATACGCAGTATTTT
V gene: TRBV5-4
J gene: TRBJ2-3
clone size: .
D gene: TRBD2

CDR3 protein: CASSQDISGRANTGELFF
CDR3 DNA: TGCGCCAGCAGCCAAGATATTAGCGGGAGAGCTAACACCGGGGAGCTGTTTTTT
V gene: TRBV4-1
J gene: TRBJ2-2
clone size: .
D gene: TRBD2

CDR3 protein: CASRANHVNTEAFF
CDR3 DNA: TGTGCCAGCAGAGCCAACCATGTGAACACTGAAGCTTTCTTT
V gene: TRBV7-2
J gene: TRBJ1-1
clone size: few
D gene: .

CDR3 protein: CAWISIEAFF
CDR3 DNA: TGTGCCTGGATTTCCATTGAAGCTTTCTTT
V gene: TRBV30
J gene: TRBJ1-1
clone size: .
D gene: .

CDR3 protein: CASSLGSVYTDTQYF
CDR3 DNA: TGTGCCAGCAGCTTGGGTAGCGTTTACACAGATACGCAGTATTTT
V gene: TRBV5-4
J gene: TRBJ2-3
clone size: .
D gene: .

CDR3 protein: CASSYPPDRKNIQYF
CDR3 DNA: TGTGCCAGCAGTTACCCCCCGGACAGAAAAAACATTCAGTACTTC
V gene: TRBV6-6
J gene: TRBJ2-4
clone size: .
D gene: .

CDR3 protein: CASSDYRGPYNEQFF
CDR3 DNA: TGTGCCAGCAGTGATTACAGGGGTCCCTACAATGAGCAGTTCTTC
V gene: TRBV6-1
J gene: TRBJ2-1
clone size: .
D gene: TRBD1

CDR3 protein: CASSQGLGTPRSGYTF
CDR3 DNA: TGTGCCAGCAGCCAAGGATTAGGGACACCCCGGTCTGGCTACACCTTC
V gene: TRBV4-2
J gene: TRBJ1-2
clone size: few
D gene: .

CDR3 protein: CASSLDRGRVGYGYTF
CDR3 DNA: TGTGCCAGCAGCTTGGACAGGGGGCGCGTGGGCTATGGCTACACCTTC
V gene: TRBV7-2
J gene: TRBJ1-2
clone size: .
D gene: TRBD1